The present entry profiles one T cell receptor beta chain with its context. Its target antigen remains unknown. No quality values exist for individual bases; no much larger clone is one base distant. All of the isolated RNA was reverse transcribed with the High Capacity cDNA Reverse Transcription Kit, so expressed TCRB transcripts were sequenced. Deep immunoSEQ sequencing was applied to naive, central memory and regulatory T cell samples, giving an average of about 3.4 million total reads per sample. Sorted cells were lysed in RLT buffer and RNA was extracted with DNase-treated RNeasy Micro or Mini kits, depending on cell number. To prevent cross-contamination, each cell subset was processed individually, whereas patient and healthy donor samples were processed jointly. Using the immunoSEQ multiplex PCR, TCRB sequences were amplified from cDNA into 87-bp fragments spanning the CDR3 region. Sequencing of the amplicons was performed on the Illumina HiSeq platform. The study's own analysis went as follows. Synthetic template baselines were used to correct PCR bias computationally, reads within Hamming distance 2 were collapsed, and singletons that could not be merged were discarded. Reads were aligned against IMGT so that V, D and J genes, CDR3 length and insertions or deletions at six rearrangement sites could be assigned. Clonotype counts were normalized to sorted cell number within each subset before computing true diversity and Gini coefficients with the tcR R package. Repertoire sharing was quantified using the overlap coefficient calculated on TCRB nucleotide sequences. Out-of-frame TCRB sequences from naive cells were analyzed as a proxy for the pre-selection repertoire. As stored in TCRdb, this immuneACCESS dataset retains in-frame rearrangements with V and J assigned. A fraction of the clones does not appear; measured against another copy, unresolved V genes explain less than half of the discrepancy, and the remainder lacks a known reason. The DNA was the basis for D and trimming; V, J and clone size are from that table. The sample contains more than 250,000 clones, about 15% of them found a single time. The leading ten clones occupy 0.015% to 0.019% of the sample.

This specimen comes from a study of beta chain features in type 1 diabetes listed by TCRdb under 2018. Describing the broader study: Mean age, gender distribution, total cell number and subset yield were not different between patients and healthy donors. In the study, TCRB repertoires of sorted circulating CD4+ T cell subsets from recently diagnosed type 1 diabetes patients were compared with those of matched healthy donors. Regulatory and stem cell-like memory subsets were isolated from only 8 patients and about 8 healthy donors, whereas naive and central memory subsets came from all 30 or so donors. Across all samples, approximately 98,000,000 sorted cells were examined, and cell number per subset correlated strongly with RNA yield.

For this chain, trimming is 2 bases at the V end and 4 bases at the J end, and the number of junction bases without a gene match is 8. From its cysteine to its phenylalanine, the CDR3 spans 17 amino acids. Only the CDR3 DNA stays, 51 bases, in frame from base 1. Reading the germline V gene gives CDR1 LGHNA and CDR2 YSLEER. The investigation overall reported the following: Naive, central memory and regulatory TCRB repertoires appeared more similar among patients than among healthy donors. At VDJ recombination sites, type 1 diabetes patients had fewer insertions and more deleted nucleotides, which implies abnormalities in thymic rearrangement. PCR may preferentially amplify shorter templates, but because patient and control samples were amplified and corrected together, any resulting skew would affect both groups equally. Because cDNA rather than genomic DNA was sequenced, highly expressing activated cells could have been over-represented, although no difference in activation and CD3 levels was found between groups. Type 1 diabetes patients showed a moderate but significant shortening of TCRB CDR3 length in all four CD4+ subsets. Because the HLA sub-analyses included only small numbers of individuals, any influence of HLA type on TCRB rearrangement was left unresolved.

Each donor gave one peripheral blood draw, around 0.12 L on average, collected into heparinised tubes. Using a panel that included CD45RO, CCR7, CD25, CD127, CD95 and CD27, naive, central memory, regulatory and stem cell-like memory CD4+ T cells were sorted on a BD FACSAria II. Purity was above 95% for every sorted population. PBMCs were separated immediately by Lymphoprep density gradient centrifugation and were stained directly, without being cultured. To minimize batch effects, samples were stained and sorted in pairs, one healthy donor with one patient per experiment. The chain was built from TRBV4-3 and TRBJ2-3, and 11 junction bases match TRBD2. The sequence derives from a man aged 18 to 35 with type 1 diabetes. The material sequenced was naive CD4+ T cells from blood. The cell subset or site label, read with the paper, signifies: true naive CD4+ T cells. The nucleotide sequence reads TGCGCCAGCAGCCAAAGAGGGCTAGCGGGGGGCTCAGATACGCAGTATTTT. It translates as CASSQRGLAGGSDTQYF.